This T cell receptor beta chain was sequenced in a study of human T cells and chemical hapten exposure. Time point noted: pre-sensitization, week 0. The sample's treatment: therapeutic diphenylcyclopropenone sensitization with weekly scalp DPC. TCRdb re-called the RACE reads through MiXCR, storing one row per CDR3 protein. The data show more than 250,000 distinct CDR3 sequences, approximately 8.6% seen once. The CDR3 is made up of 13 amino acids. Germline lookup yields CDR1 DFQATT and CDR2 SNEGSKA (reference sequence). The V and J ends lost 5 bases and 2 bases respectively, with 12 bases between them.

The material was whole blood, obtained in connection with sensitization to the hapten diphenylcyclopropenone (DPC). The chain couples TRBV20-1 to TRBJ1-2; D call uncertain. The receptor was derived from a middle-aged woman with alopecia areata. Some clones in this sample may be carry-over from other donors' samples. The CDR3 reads CSAGPRENYGYTF. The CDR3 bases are TGCAGTGCTGGACCCAGAGAGAACTATGGCTACACCTTC.